This T cell receptor (beta chain) was recovered during a study of blood T cells in healthy people across ages. Study outcomes and limitations: Donors of long life had a larger count of naive CD4+ cells and greater diversity than aged donors.

With 1 base removed from V and 6 bases from J, the gap between germline ends came to 9 bases. The CDR3 sequence is 14 residues long. Together with a sample-barcoded 5' primer, a J-beta primer mix was included in a second PCR lasting about 7 to 12 cycles. TCRdb independently ran MiXCR on the 5' RACE reads; one entry per CDR3 protein. The sample lists around 1,800,000 distinct CDR3 sequences, around 40% seen once, with roughly 23% in the top ten. Ten milliliters of peripheral blood were drawn from each donor into EDTA-treated tubes. As regards this clonotype: Its antigen is not known.

Sequences were obtained from blood. The source of this sequence is a human donor in good health. This sequence joins TRBV12-3 or TRBV12-4 and TRBJ1-4; perhaps TRBD1 as D (6 bases). In DNA form, the CDR3 reads TGTGCCAGCAGTTTAGGTAACAGGGATGAAAAACTGTTTTTT. Translated: CASSLGNRDEKLFF.